The TCR beta chain under discussion was sequenced for a study of cytomegalovirus exposure and HLA in healthy donors. Germline V gene data show CDR1 as SNHLY and CDR2 as FYNNEI. The CDR3 extends over 15 amino acids. Trimming cost V 6 bases and J 5 bases; bases outside gene matches: 5. The study ran its PCR with 60 Vbeta and 13 Jbeta primers. Generated by immunoSEQ multiplex PCR, the TCRdb table keeps only in-frame clones and is missing some. The ten most abundant clones cover about 2.3% of a sample with about 130,000 clones. The V and J genes are TRBV2 and TRBJ2-5; the match to TRBD2 covers 14 bases. The specimen was PBMCs. This TCR was recovered from a man between 40 and 49 years old in good health and CMV-seronegative. This CDR3 reads CASRLGLAGDETQYF. The DNA of the CDR3 is TGTGCCAGCAGGTTGGGACTAGCGGGAGACGAGACCCAGTACTTC.